A single sample gave rise to the 13 T cell receptor beta chains below, sequenced in a study of a mutant IDH1 vaccine in newly diagnosed glioma. The repertoire was sequenced with immunoSEQ multiplex PCR; TCRdb's copy has only in-frame clones and lacks some. The sample shows 80,000 to 100,000 clones, almost 85% of them seen only once. Time point: baseline, week 1 (first vaccination visit). Regarding treatment: pre-vaccination baseline after standard-of-care therapy. The sequences come from PBMCs, collected from a glioma patient treated with radiotherapy, temozolomide or both. These receptors were collected from a man aged 35-49 years with glioma. Some clones in this sample may be carry-over from other donors' samples.

The chain carries TRBV11-2 and TRBJ1-6, with D perhaps TRBD1 (5 bases). Germline CDR1 and CDR2: SGHAT and FQNNGV. The CDR3 is 14 residues long. V was shortened by 4 bases and J by 12 bases, with 16 bases between the two germline ends. CDR3 region: CASSSRGRVLPLHF. The CDR3 nucleotides are TGTGCCAGCAGCTCCCGGGGCCGGGTTTTACCCCTCCACTTT.

This chain connects TRBV15 to TRBJ2-2; a possible D gene is TRBD1 (6 bases). This CDR3 is 12 amino acids long. CDR1 and CDR2 from the germline V gene are LNHNV and YYDKDF (reference sequence). The V end was cut by 7 bases, the J end by 4 bases, with 7 bases between. The CDR3 loop reads CATTQGTGELFF. The DNA for the CDR3 is TGTGCCACCACACAGGGCACCGGGGAGCTGTTTTTT.

The rearrangement links TRBV4-1 to TRBJ1-5, with TRBD1 matching 9 bases. In germline, CDR1 is MGHRA, CDR2 YSYEKL. The CDR3 consists of 17 residues. V dropped 1 base and J dropped 2; count of bases not matched to a gene: 6. DNA of the CDR3: TGCGCCAGCAGCCAAGCCCTGGACAGGGGAGGCAATCAGCCCCAGCATTTT. Translation gives CASSQALDRGGNQPQHF.

The chain links TRBV29-1 to TRBJ1-1; 7 nucleotides agree with TRBD1. Germline V lookup: CDR1 SQVTM, CDR2 ANQGSEA. The V and J ends lost 8 bases and 0 bases, in that order; junction bases with no gene match: 9. This CDR3 is 14 amino acids long. The CDR3 sequence: CSFRDSRVNTEAFF. The CDR3 DNA reads TGCAGCTTCCGGGACAGTAGAGTGAACACTGAAGCTTTCTTT. Full variable domain (missing parts from reference TRBV29-1 and TRBJ1-1): SAVISQKPSRDICQRGTSLTIQCQVDSQVTMMFWYRQQPGQSLTLIATANQGSEATYESGFVIDKFPISRPNLTFSTLTVSNMSPEDSSIYLCSFRDSRVNTEAFFGQGTRLTVV.

The rearrangement uses TRBV9 and TRBJ2-2; possibly TRBD2 for D (7 bases). Per the germline V gene, CDR1 is SGDLS and CDR2 is YYNGEE. Trimming took 6 bases from V and 7 from J, leaving 13 bases between them. The CDR3 has 13 amino acids. This chain's CDR3 is CASTPGGGGELFF. CDR3 nucleotide sequence: TGTGCCAGCACCCCGGGGGGCGGCGGGGAGCTGTTTTTT.

This clone was seen a handful of times. This chain joins TRBV5-1 and TRBJ2-7; D is perhaps TRBD1 or TRBD2 (5 bases each). The germline CDR1 and CDR2 sequences are SGHRS and YFSETQ. The CDR3 contains 13 residues. V lost 1 base to trimming and J lost 2 bases, with 7 bases between them. In DNA, the CDR3 is TGCGCCAGCAGCTTGAGGGACGCCTACGAGCAGTACTTC. It codes for CASSLRDAYEQYF. The complete variable domain, with remaining parts taken from reference TRBV5-1 and TRBJ2-7, reads KAGVTQTPRYLIKTRGQQVTLSCSPISGHRSVSWYQQTPGQGLQFLFEYFSETQRNKGNFPGRFSGRQFSNSRSEMNVSTLELGDSALYLCASSLRDAYEQYFGPGTRLTVT.

The V call is TRBV5-1, the J call TRBJ1-2, with 10 bases identical to TRBD1. Germline CDR1 is SGHRS and CDR2 is YFSETQ. The CDR3 contains 14 residues. V was pared by 3 bases and J by 7 bases, with 6 bases of the junction left unmatched. The CDR3 spells CASSWAGTGAGYTF. CDR3 in DNA: TGCGCCAGCAGCTGGGCTGGGACAGGGGCTGGCTACACCTTC.

This chain joins TRBV5-6 and TRBJ1-1, with a possible D match to TRBD1 (6 bases). The germline V gene encodes CDR1 SGHDT and CDR2 YYEEEE. This CDR3 is built from 11 residues. Trimming shortened V by 4 bases and J by 8 bases, and 9 bases separated the two germline ends. The chain's CDR3 is CASSLGQEAFF. In DNA, the CDR3 is TGTGCCAGCAGCCTCGGACAGGAAGCTTTCTTT.

The CDR3 protein is CASTPSLANTGELFF. CDR3 bases: TGTGCCAGCACACCCAGTCTCGCGAACACCGGGGAGCTGTTTTTT. The rearrangement uses TRBV6-5 and TRBJ2-2; D is undetermined. CDR1 MNHEY and CDR2 SVGAGI come from the germline V gene. The CDR3 sequence is 15 residues long. Trimming removed 7 bases from V and 0 bases from J, with 12 bases in between.

V and J are TRBV5-1 and TRBJ2-7; D is possibly TRBD2 (5 bases). Germline lookup yields CDR1 SGHRS and CDR2 YFSETQ. The ends were cut back, 2 bases at V and 2 bases at J, with 11 bases in the middle. The CDR3 spans 14 residues. For the CDR3, the DNA is TGCGCCAGCAGCTTAGACTCGAGGGCCTACGAGCAGTACTTC. Its protein is CASSLDSRAYEQYF.

The chain recombines TRBV2 with TRBJ1-2; no firm D call. This CDR3 is 13 amino acids long. Germline V gene data show CDR1 as SNHLY and CDR2 as FYNNEI. V was pared by 7 bases and J by 4 bases, with 13 bases between. The CDR3 DNA reads TGTGCCAGCAACTTGGGCCAATCCTATGGCTACACCTTC. It is translated as CASNLGQSYGYTF.

V usage is TRBV29-1 and J usage is TRBJ2-5; 10 nucleotides align to TRBD2. Trimming cost V 5 bases and J 5 bases; bases outside gene matches: 5. Germline V gene lookup returns CDR1 SQVTM and CDR2 ANQGSEA. CDR3 length equals 13 residues. CDR3 amino acids: CSVSGGAGETQYF. The CDR3 nucleotides are TGCAGCGTTAGCGGGGGGGCTGGGGAGACCCAGTACTTC.

This clone has a single count. A read error is likely, as this CDR3 ends without the conserved phenylalanine or tryptophan. V and J are TRBV30 and TRBJ1-2; 7 positions agree with TRBD1. The J segment lost 6 bases and the V segment lost 3 bases, leaving 10 bases of the junction unmatched. Germline CDR1 GTSNPN, CDR2 SVGIG (reference sequence). The CDR3 runs to 14 residues. CDR3 region: CAWSRHPTGDGYTL. CDR3 DNA sequence: TGTGCCTGGAGCCGCCACCCTACAGGGGATGGCTACACCCTC.